These 2 T cell receptor beta chains came from one sample sequenced in a study of cytomegalovirus exposure and HLA in healthy donors. PCR used 60 Vbeta primers and 13 Jbeta primers. Method: immunoSEQ multiplex PCR; TCRdb's copy keeps in-frame clones and lacks some. This sample has roughly 150,000 clones, with roughly 85% found just once. The sequencing input was PBMCs. The receptors stem from a boy aged 2 to 9 in good health and CMV-seronegative.

The genes are TRBV18 and TRBJ1-5; D remains unclear. The CDR3 length is 17 residues. Trimming left V 2 bases short and J 4 bases short, with 18 bases between. In germline, CDR1 is KGHSH, CDR2 LQKENI. The CDR3 protein is CASSPKIAEGFNQPQHF. As DNA, the CDR3 is TGTGCCAGCTCACCAAAAATAGCTGAGGGCTTTAATCAGCCCCAGCATTTT.

This clone was detected once. V usage is TRBV27 and J usage is TRBJ2-7; 10 nucleotides line up with TRBD2. Germline trimming cut 5 bases from V and 5 bases from J; bases unmatched to any gene: 9. This CDR3 spans 15 amino acids. Germline V gene lookup returns CDR1 MNHEY and CDR2 SMNVEV (reference sequence). The CDR3 loop is CASSGPSGSAHEQYF. In DNA form, the CDR3 reads TGTGCCAGCAGTGGTCCTAGCGGGAGTGCCCACGAGCAGTACTTC.